This is a list of T cell receptor beta chains from one sample in a study of early stage breast cancer tumors. TCRdb keeps only in-frame clones here, not all; method: immunoSEQ multiplex PCR. The repertoire consists of more than 13,000 clones, with 79% occurring once and the leading ten covering roughly 7.6%. The sequenced sample was normal breast tissue next to the tumor. The receptors originated from a person aged 45 to 59 with breast cancer. The CDR3 runs from the conserved cysteine through the conserved F or W. D genes are given only for firm matches. Size is omitted from some rows. Given values are once, few, many or a class for expanded clones.

>TRBJ2-7|TRBV10-2|11|NA|NA
CASSESGEQYF
TGCGCCAGCAGTGAGTCGGGGGAGCAGTACTTC
>TRBJ2-1|TRBV18|14|NA|NA
CASSPPGLGNEQFF
TGTGCCAGCTCACCTCCCGGGTTGGGGAATGAGCAGTTCTTC
>TRBJ2-7|TRBV5-1|14|TRBD1|NA
CASSLDRGLNEQYF
TGCGCCAGCAGCTTGGACAGGGGGCTCAACGAGCAGTACTTC
>TRBJ2-1|TRBV5-4|16|NA|NA
CASSSHLEVRYNEQFF
TGTGCCAGCAGCTCCCACTTAGAGGTTCGCTACAATGAGCAGTTCTTC
>TRBJ2-3|TRBV7-9|16|TRBD2|NA
CASSRNPGLAGDTQYF
TGTGCCAGCAGTCGAAACCCGGGACTAGCGGGGGATACGCAGTATTTT
>TRBJ1-1|TRBV5-1|15|NA|NA
CASSTQGGGGTEAFF
TGCGCCAGCAGCACCCAGGGAGGCGGTGGCACTGAAGCTTTCTTT
>TRBJ2-3|TRBV6-5|16|TRBD2|NA
CASSYGGGAETDTQYF
TGTGCCAGCAGTTACGGCGGGGGAGCAGAAACAGATACGCAGTATTTT
>TRBJ1-2|TRBV11-2|15|TRBD1|NA
CASSLPGQENYGYTF
TGTGCCAGCAGCCTCCCGGGACAGGAGAACTATGGCTACACCTTC
>TRBJ1-2|TRBV5-1|16|TRBD1|NA
CASSPPTGGVVHGYTF
TGCGCCAGCAGCCCGCCGACAGGGGGGGTGGTTCATGGCTACACCTTC
>TRBJ2-5|TRBV14|12|NA|once
CASSQDSAAQYF
TGTGCCAGCAGCCAAGACAGTGCGGCCCAGTACTTC
>TRBJ1-5|TRBV6-1|15|NA|NA
CASSRTVNSNQPQHF
TGTGCCAGCAGTCGGACGGTAAATAGCAATCAGCCCCAGCATTTT
>TRBJ2-2|TRBV4-2|16|NA|NA
CASSQEDWIYTGELFF
TGTGCCAGCAGCCAAGAGGACTGGATTTACACTGGGGAGCTGTTTTTT
>TRBJ2-3|TRBV21-1|17|NA|once
CARERLAGGLITDTQYF
TGTGCCAGGGAGCGACTAGCGGGGGGGCTCATCACAGATACGCAGTATTTT
>TRBJ1-1|TRBV7-9|13|TRBD1|NA
CASSRTGDTEAFF
TGTGCCAGCAGCCGGACAGGAGACACTGAAGCTTTCTTT
>TRBJ1-6|TRBV6-5|15|TRBD1|NA
CASSYQQGVRSPLHF
TGTGCCAGCAGTTACCAACAGGGGGTACGCTCACCCCTCCACTTT
>TRBJ1-1|TRBV6-5|16|TRBD1|NA
CASSYLGQGMNTEAFF
TGTGCCAGCAGCTACTTGGGACAGGGAATGAACACTGAAGCTTTCTTT
>TRBJ2-7|TRBV30|11|TRBD1|NA
CAWYRGNKQYF
TGTGCCTGGTACAGGGGTAACAAGCAGTACTTC
>TRBJ1-3|TRBV7-6|17|NA|NA
CASSLDVMDHSGNTIYF
TGTGCCAGCAGCTTAGATGTTATGGACCACTCTGGAAACACCATATATTTT
>TRBJ1-5|TRBV27|14|TRBD1|NA
CASSHRGSNQPQHF
TGTGCCAGCAGTCACAGGGGGAGCAATCAGCCCCAGCATTTT
>TRBJ2-7|TRBV6-1|15|NA|NA
CASSESGWTPSKQYF
TGTGCCAGCAGTGAATCGGGCTGGACTCCTAGCAAGCAGTACTTC
>TRBJ2-3|TRBV30|16|NA|medium-sized
CAWSVRGSVKSGTQYF
TGTGCCTGGAGTGTACGCGGGTCCGTTAAGAGCGGTACGCAGTATTTT
>TRBJ2-1|TRBV7-6|15|TRBD2|NA
CASSPGLAGDGEQFF
TGTGCCAGCAGCCCGGGACTAGCGGGAGACGGGGAGCAGTTCTTC
>TRBJ2-7|TRBV5-6|11|NA|few
CASSLNYEQYF
TGTGCCAGCAGCTTGAACTACGAGCAGTACTTC
>TRBJ1-1|TRBV11-3|17|TRBD1|NA
CASSLGWGTGANTEAFF
TGTGCCAGCAGCTTAGGATGGGGGACAGGGGCGAACACTGAAGCTTTCTTT
>TRBJ2-4|TRBV6-1|16|NA|NA
CASSENPGVRGNIQYF
TGTGCCAGCAGTGAAAACCCCGGGGTAAGGGGAAACATTCAGTACTTC
>TRBJ2-7|TRBV5-6|12|NA|NA
CASSLNSYEQYF
TGTGCCAGCAGCTTGAACAGTTACGAGCAGTACTTC
>TRBJ1-2|TRBV7-9|15|NA|NA
CASSLVQGPNYGYTF
TGTGCCAGCAGCTTAGTGCAGGGGCCTAACTATGGCTACACCTTC
>TRBJ1-4|TRBV5-1|15|TRBD1|NA
CASSFSMGQGEKLFF
TGCGCCAGCAGCTTCTCTATGGGACAGGGTGAAAAACTGTTTTTT
>TRBJ1-2|TRBV19|15|TRBD1|NA
CASRLEQGFSYGYTF
TGTGCCAGTAGACTCGAACAGGGGTTCTCCTATGGCTACACCTTC
>TRBJ1-4|TRBV19|15|TRBD1|NA
CASSPGLRGREKLFF
TGTGCCAGTAGTCCGGGTCTCAGGGGGCGTGAAAAACTGTTTTTT
>TRBJ2-1|TRBV4-2|15|TRBD2|NA
CASSQAVAGGNEQFF
TGTGCCAGCAGCCAAGCGGTAGCGGGCGGCAATGAGCAGTTCTTC
>TRBJ1-1|TRBV10-1|13|NA|NA
CASSTGFGTEAFF
TGCGCCAGCAGTACGGGGTTTGGCACTGAAGCTTTCTTT
>TRBJ2-2|TRBV9|15|TRBD2|NA
CASSVAGGPVGELFF
TGTGCCAGCAGCGTAGCGGGGGGGCCGGTCGGGGAGCTGTTTTTT